This T cell receptor (beta chain) came from a study of cytomegalovirus exposure and HLA in healthy donors. Regarding the study as a whole: Among TCR beta chains, those listed as cytomegalovirus-associated numbered over 150. The TCR clusters that emerged in the first cohort tended, a later analysis found, to co-occur in the 95 to 150 validation repertoires. The classifier reportedly diagnosed cytomegalovirus status with high sensitivity and specificity.

Profiled with immunoSEQ multiplex PCR; TCRdb holds only in-frame clones, not every one. The sample includes 220,000 or so clones, less than 85% of them seen just once. On this clone itself: Its cognate antigen is unknown.

Sequencing was carried out using PBMCs. This TCR derives from a woman aged 18-30 years in good health and CMV-seronegative.

The CDR3: CASRKSGTGYEQYF. CDR3 in DNA: TGTGCCAGCAGGAAATCCGGGACGGGTTACGAGCAGTACTTC. The chain carries TRBV6-5 and TRBJ2-7; D might be TRBD1 or TRBD2, each matching 5 bases. Germline CDR1 is MNHEY and CDR2 is SVGAGI. The CDR3 consists of 14 residues. The V end was cut by 6 bases, the J end by 4 bases, with 16 bases between.